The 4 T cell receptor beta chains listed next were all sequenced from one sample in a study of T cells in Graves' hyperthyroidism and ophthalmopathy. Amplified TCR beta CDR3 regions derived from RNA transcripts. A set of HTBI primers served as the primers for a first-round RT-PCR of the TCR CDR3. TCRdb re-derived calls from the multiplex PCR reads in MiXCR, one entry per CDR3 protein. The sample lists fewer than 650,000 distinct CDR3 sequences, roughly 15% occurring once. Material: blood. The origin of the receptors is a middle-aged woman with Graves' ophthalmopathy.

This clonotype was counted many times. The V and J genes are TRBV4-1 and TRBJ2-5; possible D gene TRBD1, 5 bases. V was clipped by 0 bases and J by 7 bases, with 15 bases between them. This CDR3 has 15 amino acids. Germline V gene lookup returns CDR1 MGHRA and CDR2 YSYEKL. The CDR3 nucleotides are TGCGCCAGCAGCCAAGAAACCAGGGCCCAGGGGACCCAGTACTTC. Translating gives CASSQETRAQGTQYF.

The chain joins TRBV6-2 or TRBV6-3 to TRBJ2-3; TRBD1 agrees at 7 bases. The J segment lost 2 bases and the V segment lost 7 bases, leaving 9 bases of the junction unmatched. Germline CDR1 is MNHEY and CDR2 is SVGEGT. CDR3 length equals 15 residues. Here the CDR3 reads CASKMGTGDTDTQYF. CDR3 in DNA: TGTGCCAGCAAGATGGGAACAGGGGACACAGATACGCAGTATTTT.

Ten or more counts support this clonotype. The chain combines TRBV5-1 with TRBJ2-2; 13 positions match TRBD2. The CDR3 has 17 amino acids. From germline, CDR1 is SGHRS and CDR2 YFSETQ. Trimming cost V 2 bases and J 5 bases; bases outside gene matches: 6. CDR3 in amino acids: CASSFTELAGGTGELFF. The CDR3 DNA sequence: TGCGCCAGCAGCTTCACCGAACTAGCGGGAGGGACCGGGGAGCTGTTTTTT.

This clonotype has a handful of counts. CDR3 loop: CASGFSSYEQYF. The DNA of the CDR3 is TGTGCCAGCGGGTTCTCATCCTACGAGCAGTACTTC. The V and J genes are TRBV27 and TRBJ2-7; D unclear. Trimming left V 8 bases short and J 1 base short, with 9 bases between. This CDR3 has 12 residues. The germline V gene has CDR1 MNHEY and CDR2 SMNVEV (reference sequence).